This T cell receptor (beta chain) was captured by sequencing in a study of blood T cell repertoires in COVID-19. The CDR3 runs to 13 residues. CDR1 and CDR2 (germline): MNHEY, SMNVEV (reference sequence). V lost 5 bases to trimming and J lost 5 bases, with 12 bases between them. There are a few counts of this clone. Measured with immunoSEQ multiplex PCR; TCRdb has only the in-frame clones, and not every one. The data contain over 85,000 clones, about 91% of them seen just once; the ten biggest clones take up roughly 4.2%. Sequencing was performed on peripheral blood. This chain connects TRBV27 to TRBJ1-2, with D unresolved. The clonotype comes from a man younger than 35 with acute or convalescent COVID-19. CDR3 coding DNA: TGTGCCAGCAGTCCCCAGACAAGATATGGCTACACCTTC. Protein product: CASSPQTRYGYTF.